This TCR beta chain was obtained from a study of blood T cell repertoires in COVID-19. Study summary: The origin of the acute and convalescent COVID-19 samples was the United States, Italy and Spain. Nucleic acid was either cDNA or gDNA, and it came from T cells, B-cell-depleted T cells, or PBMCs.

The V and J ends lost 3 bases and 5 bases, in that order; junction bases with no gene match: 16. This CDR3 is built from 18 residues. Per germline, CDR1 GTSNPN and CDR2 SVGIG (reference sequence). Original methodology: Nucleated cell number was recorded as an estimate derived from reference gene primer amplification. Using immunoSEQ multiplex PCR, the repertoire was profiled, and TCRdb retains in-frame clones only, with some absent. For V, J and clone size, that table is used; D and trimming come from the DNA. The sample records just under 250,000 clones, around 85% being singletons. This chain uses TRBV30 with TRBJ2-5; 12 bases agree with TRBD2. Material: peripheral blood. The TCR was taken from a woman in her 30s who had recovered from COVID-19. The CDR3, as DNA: TGTGCCTGGAGCTGGGCTAGCGGGGGGGCCTGGGGTGAGGAGACCCAGTACTTC. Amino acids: CAWSWASGGAWGEETQYF.